These 16 T cell receptor beta chains were sequenced from one sample in a study of regulatory T cells in long-lasting Graves disease. The time point is: persistent/refractory GD, antithyroid drugs over 5 years with positive TRAb. After RNA was extracted from PBMCs, the TCR library was made from it. In building TCR beta libraries, iRepertoire HTBI primers were used together with Arm-PCR of CDR3 regions. TCRdb re-derived calls from the multiplex PCR reads in MiXCR, one entry per CDR3 protein. The sample holds 350,000 to 450,000 distinct CDR3 sequences; more than 20% are singletons and the top ten take approximately 28%. The material was peripheral blood mononuclear cells (PBMCs), obtained when the disease was refractory, from a patient treated with antithyroid drugs. All receptors derive from a woman aged 40 to 50 with Graves disease.

This clonotype was seen at least ten times. V gene TRBV7-8 combines with J gene TRBJ2-5; D unclear. Deletions cut 1 base from V and 3 bases from J, with 6 bases between. Looked up from germline, CDR1 is SGHVS and CDR2 is FQNEAQ. The CDR3 has 13 amino acids. The CDR3, as DNA: TGTGCCAGCAGCTTAGGGGGAAAAGAGACCCAGTACTTC. Translating it yields CASSLGGKETQYF.

The J gene is TRBJ1-4, the V gene TRBV10-3; D is unclear. Trimming removed 0 bases from V and 4 bases from J, with 3 bases in between. This CDR3 has 13 residues. Germline lookup yields CDR1 ENHRY and CDR2 SYGVKD. DNA of the CDR3: TGTGCCATCAGTGAGTCACGTAATGAAAAACTGTTTTTT. Its translation: CAISESRNEKLFF.

The V gene is TRBV6-1, the J gene TRBJ2-3; weak D call: TRBD2 (5 bases). V was pared by 7 bases and J by 11 bases, with 16 bases between. CDR3 length: 12 amino acids. Germline V CDR1 and CDR2: MNHNS, SASEGT. CDR3 sequence (DNA): TGTGCCAGCATCGAAACCCCGGGGAAGCAGTATTTT. It specifies CASIETPGKQYF.

The V gene is TRBV29-1, the J gene TRBJ2-5; perhaps TRBD2 as D (6 bases). V gave up 6 bases and J gave up 2 bases, with 16 bases separating them. CDR1 SQVTM and CDR2 ANQGSEA come from the germline V gene. There are 14 residues in the CDR3. The CDR3 DNA is TGCAGCGTCGGACTAAACAGCTTTCAAGAGACCCAGTACTTC. It codes for CSVGLNSFQETQYF.

For this clonotype: This sequence may be a read error, since a much larger clone differs from it by one base. The chain employs TRBV12-3 or TRBV12-4 and TRBJ2-5; a weak D match, TRBD2 (6 bases). This CDR3 has 13 residues. CDR3 DNA sequence: TGTGCCAGCAGTTTGAACCCGGGGGAGATCCAGTACTTC. Protein sequence: CASSLNPGEIQYF.

This clonotype was counted a few times. The chain recombines TRBV12-3 or TRBV12-4 with TRBJ1-3, with D hard to call. Trimming removed 8 bases from V and 1 base from J, with 18 bases in between. The CDR3 is 16 residues long. In nucleotides, the CDR3 is TGTGCCAGCGGCCTCAACCCGGGTACATCTGGAAACACCATATATTTT. It encodes CASGLNPGTSGNTIYF.

This clonotype was seen at least ten times. The chain is built from TRBV28 and TRBJ2-6; the D gene is possibly TRBD1 (6 bases). Germline CDR1 reads MDHEN; CDR2 reads SYDVKM. The germline V and J ends were trimmed by 4 bases and 2 bases, with 21 bases remaining between them. This CDR3 has 19 amino acids. The CDR3 here is CASSSLWGSGGAGANVLTF. As DNA, the CDR3 is TGTGCCAGCAGTTCTCTATGGGGGTCTGGGGGCGCTGGGGCCAACGTCCTGACTTTC.

This clonotype has just a few counts. V gene TRBV19 combines with J gene TRBJ2-6; no definite D call. CDR1 is LNHDA, CDR2 SQIVND, per germline (reference sequence). This CDR3 spans 14 amino acids. V gave up 0 bases and J gave up 4 bases, with 4 bases separating them. The CDR3 loop reads CASSIEGGANVLTF. CDR3 coding DNA: TGTGCCAGTAGTATAGAAGGAGGGGCCAACGTCCTGACTTTC.

This clonotype was recorded at least ten times. The chain has TRBV28 and TRBJ2-7, with a tentative D call TRBD1 (5 bases). Deletions cut 7 bases from V and 3 bases from J, with 16 bases between. CDR1 and CDR2 (germline): MDHEN, SYDVKM. The CDR3 sequence is 14 residues long. In DNA, the CDR3 is TGTGCCAGCATCCCCGGACAAGGTAGCTACGAGCAGTACTTC. Translating gives CASIPGQGSYEQYF.

This clonotype was observed a few times. The chain joins TRBV5-6 to TRBJ1-5; maybe TRBD1 (5 bases). This CDR3 contains 15 residues. V was trimmed by 3 bases and J by 7 bases, leaving 17 bases between them. Per the germline V gene, CDR1 is SGHDT and CDR2 is YYEEEE. The CDR3 sequence: CASSSQGRGPQPQHF. The CDR3 bases are TGTGCCAGCAGCTCTCAAGGTAGGGGCCCCCAGCCCCAGCATTTT.

At least ten counts were recorded for this clonotype. This chain uses TRBV2 with TRBJ1-5; a weak D match, TRBD1 (5 bases). V was clipped by 4 bases and J by 9 bases, with 10 bases between them. Looked up from germline, CDR1 is SNHLY and CDR2 is FYNNEI. The CDR3 is made up of 12 amino acids. DNA of the CDR3: TGTGCCAGCAGTGTTAGGGGCTTGCCCCAGCATTTT. Amino acids: CASSVRGLPQHF.

This clonotype turned up a few times. The chain links TRBV7-3 to TRBJ1-1; D is perhaps TRBD1 (5 bases). The germline V and J ends were trimmed by 6 bases and 1 base, with 9 bases remaining between them. This CDR3 has 13 amino acids. Germline-derived CDR1 and CDR2 are SGHTA and FQGTGA. The CDR3 DNA reads TGTGCCAGCAGATTTCAGGGGAACACTGAAGCTTTCTTT. This codes for CASRFQGNTEAFF.

This clonotype was seen a few times. The chain joins TRBV5-1 to TRBJ2-7; D may be TRBD1 (6 bases). Trimming stripped 0 bases from V and 3 bases from J, with 10 bases between. Per the germline V gene, CDR1 is SGHRS and CDR2 is YFSETQ. The CDR3 consists of 14 residues. The CDR3 sequence: CASSLAGDYYEQYF. In DNA, the CDR3 is TGCGCCAGCAGCTTGGCAGGGGATTACTACGAGCAGTACTTC.

J is TRBJ1-5 and V is TRBV10-3; weak D call: TRBD1 (6 bases). This CDR3 contains 14 residues. Trimming took 5 bases from V and 6 from J, leaving 14 bases between them. CDR1 is ENHRY, CDR2 SYGVKD, per germline. The CDR3 nucleotides are TGTGCCATCAGTCCGCAGGGGAGGGGTCAGCCCCAGCATTTT. Residues: CAISPQGRGQPQHF.

This sequence joins TRBV29-1 and TRBJ2-7; D uncertain. V gave up 5 bases and J gave up 2 bases, with 10 bases separating them. The CDR3 runs to 12 residues. Looked up from germline, CDR1 is SQVTM and CDR2 is ANQGSEA. The chain's CDR3 is CSVRYHTYEQYF. DNA of the CDR3: TGCAGCGTTAGGTACCATACCTACGAGCAGTACTTC.

This clonotype was observed at least ten times. The chain links TRBV11-2 to TRBJ2-7, with 12 bases lining up with TRBD2. This CDR3 region has 17 residues. With 1 base clipped from V and 3 bases from J, the junction kept 7 bases outside the gene matches. Germline V lookup: CDR1 SGHAT, CDR2 FQNNGV. For the CDR3, the DNA is TGTGCCAGCAGCTTAGGGGCTGGGACTAGCGGGCTCTACGAGCAGTACTTC. Residues: CASSLGAGTSGLYEQYF.